These 3 T cell receptor beta chains were sequenced from one sample in a study of T cell repertoires in cytomegalovirus infection (dated by TCRdb to 2018 to 2020). TCRdb names Illumina HiSeq 1500 as the instrument used. Using fastp trimming at Q25 and MiXCR clonotype assembly, TCRdb reanalyzed the public sequencing data and kept in-frame beta chains. Records with the same CDR3 protein are collapsed into one entry carrying the most frequent genes and DNA. This sample comprises around 740,000 distinct CDR3 sequences, 35% to 40% of them detected only once. The biggest ten clones account for 2.8% of the sample. Material: PBMCs. These receptors were collected from a human donor in good health (CMV status not recorded). Some clones in this sample may be carry-over from other donors' samples.

The rearrangement links TRBV28 to TRBJ2-1; possibly TRBD2 for D (6 bases). Germline V lookup: CDR1 MDHEN, CDR2 SYDVKM. This CDR3 has 13 residues. Trimming removed 7 bases from V and 13 bases from J, with 20 bases in between. CDR3 amino acids: CASNPKPGLLQFF. Written as DNA, the CDR3 is TGTGCCAGCAACCCGAAACCGGGACTCCTTCAGTTCTTC.

The chain employs TRBV19 and TRBJ2-7, with D unresolved. CDR3 size: 13 residues. V was cut by 5 bases and J by 4 bases, with 12 bases left in between. The germline CDR1 and CDR2 sequences are LNHDA and SQIVND (reference sequence). The CDR3 DNA reads TGTGCCAGTAGTCCCCCCGGCCGATACGAGCAGTACTTC. Its translation: CASSPPGRYEQYF.

This clonotype was counted only a few times. The chain is built from TRBV18 and TRBJ2-1; tentatively, D is TRBD2 (6 bases). CDR1 is KGHSH and CDR2 is LQKENI in the germline V gene. V lost 4 bases, J lost 5 bases, and 15 bases lay in between. The CDR3 runs 15 residues. This CDR3 is CASSRRGGTHNEQFF. For the CDR3, the DNA is TGTGCCAGCTCACGGCGCGGAGGGACCCACAATGAGCAGTTCTTC.